These 32 T cell receptor beta chains originate from one sample sequenced in a study of cytomegalovirus exposure and HLA in healthy donors. Clones were sequenced by immunoSEQ multiplex PCR, and TCRdb holds only the in-frame ones, with some missing. The data show more than 250,000 clones, 87% seen once. The sequencing sample was made of PBMCs. These receptors came from a woman aged 25 to 39 in good health and CMV-seropositive.

V is TRBV27 and J is TRBJ2-3; D remains ambiguous. V lost 2 bases and J lost 4, with 7 bases in between. Germline loops: CDR1 MNHEY, CDR2 SMNVEV (reference sequence). The CDR3 runs to 13 residues. CDR3 DNA sequence: TGTGCCAGCAGTTTACAGTCCGCAGATACGCAGTATTTT. Amino acids: CASSLQSADTQYF.

The gene calls are TRBV4-3 and TRBJ2-7, with TRBD1 matching 11 bases. CDR1 and CDR2 from the germline V gene are LGHNA and YSLEER. This CDR3 is 16 amino acids long. V was pared by 0 bases and J by 3 bases, with 4 bases of the junction left unmatched. CDR3 sequence reads: CASSQDGTGGYYEQYF. DNA for the CDR3: TGCGCCAGCAGCCAAGACGGGACAGGGGGATACTACGAGCAGTACTTC.

This chain links TRBV5-1 with TRBJ2-7; 9 positions match TRBD2. V shed 6 bases, J shed 3 bases, and the junction held 4 bases outside the gene matches. This CDR3 has 13 amino acids. The germline CDR1 and CDR2 sequences are SGHRS and YFSETQ. The CDR3, as DNA: TGCGCCAGCATGCTAGCGGGAAACTACGAGCAGTACTTC. Its protein product is CASMLAGNYEQYF.

The rearrangement joins TRBV30 to TRBJ1-1; D may be TRBD1 (5 bases). The germline V gene encodes CDR1 GTSNPN and CDR2 SVGIG (reference sequence). CDR3 length: 13 residues. V lost 0 bases to trimming and J lost 4 bases, with 9 bases between them. CDR3 sequence: CAWSVGGFTEAFF. For the CDR3, the DNA is TGTGCCTGGAGTGTGGGGGGATTCACTGAAGCTTTCTTT.

The CDR3 coding sequence is TGTGCCATCTGGACTAGCGGAAGCACAGATACGCAGTATTTT. This gives the protein CAIWTSGSTDTQYF. The chain recombines TRBV10-3 with TRBJ2-3, with 10 bases fitting TRBD2. The CDR3 has 14 amino acids. The ends lost 8 bases at V and 0 bases at J; junction bases unmatched: 2. Per germline, CDR1 ENHRY and CDR2 SYGVKD.

V and J are TRBV15 and TRBJ2-7, with 9 nucleotides matching TRBD1. V dropped 7 bases and J dropped 0; count of bases not matched to a gene: 4. This CDR3 has 14 amino acids. Germline CDR1 LNHNV, CDR2 YYDKDF (reference sequence). The CDR3 is CATTDRGGSYEQYF. In nucleotides, the CDR3 is TGTGCCACCACGGACAGGGGAGGCTCCTACGAGCAGTACTTC.

The chain combines TRBV5-1 with TRBJ1-3, with a tentative D call TRBD1 (6 bases). CDR1 and CDR2 from the germline V gene are SGHRS and YFSETQ. This CDR3 region has 15 residues. V shed 0 bases and J shed 0 bases, with 7 bases lying between them. The CDR3 loop is CASSLEDSSGNTIYF. CDR3 coding DNA: TGCGCCAGCAGCTTGGAGGACAGCTCTGGAAACACCATATATTTT.

This sequence joins TRBV5-4 and TRBJ2-7, with TRBD1 matching 9 bases. Germline V CDR1 and CDR2: SGHNT, YYREEE (reference sequence). There are 15 residues in the CDR3. The V segment lost 0 bases and the J segment 7 bases; nucleotides outside the gene matches: 8. The CDR3 nucleotides are TGTGCCAGCAGCTTGGCGGGACAGGGAAATCGGGAGCAGTACTTC. Translated: CASSLAGQGNREQYF.

This clone was found once. The genes are TRBV7-6 and TRBJ1-1; possible D gene TRBD1, 6 bases. The CDR3 loop spans 13 amino acids. The ends were cut back, 7 bases at V and 2 bases at J, with 11 bases in the middle. Germline CDR1 SGHVS, CDR2 FNYEAQ. CDR3 region: CASKNRANTEAFF. In DNA, the CDR3 is TGTGCCAGCAAGAACAGGGCAAACACTGAAGCTTTCTTT.

This clone was seen a few times. This chain connects TRBV2 to TRBJ2-7; TRBD1 matches 8 bases. The CDR3 sequence is 12 residues long. Per the germline V gene, CDR1 is SNHLY and CDR2 is FYNNEI. V gave up 7 bases and J gave up 3 bases; unmatched junction bases: 2. CDR3 coding DNA: TGTGCCAGCACTGGACAGGGCTACGAGCAGTACTTC. This codes for CASTGQGYEQYF.

The chain links TRBV7-8 to TRBJ1-1, with unresolved D. CDR1 and CDR2 from the germline V gene are SGHVS and FQNEAQ. V lost 2 bases and J lost 2, with 15 bases in between. The CDR3 runs to 16 residues. The CDR3 protein is CASSLKVRQINTEAFF. The DNA for the CDR3 is TGTGCCAGCAGCTTAAAGGTCCGCCAGATTAACACTGAAGCTTTCTTT.

The rearrangement links TRBV27 to TRBJ1-5; D is ambiguous. Germline V gene sequence: CDR1 MNHEY, CDR2 SMNVEV (reference sequence). The ends were cut back, 3 bases at V and 0 bases at J, with 9 bases in the middle. CDR3 length equals 15 residues. The CDR3 here is CASSFAEYSNQPQHF. In DNA, the CDR3 is TGTGCCAGCAGTTTTGCGGAATATAGCAATCAGCCCCAGCATTTT.

The V gene is TRBV18, the J gene TRBJ2-5, with TRBD1 identical over 8 bases. CDR1 is KGHSH, CDR2 LQKENI, per germline. There are 14 residues in the CDR3. Germline trimming cut 1 base from V and 5 bases from J; bases unmatched to any gene: 3. The CDR3 nucleotides are TGTGCCAGCTCACCACAAGACAGGGGTGAGACCCAGTACTTC. Translated: CASSPQDRGETQYF.

The chain couples TRBV6-5 to TRBJ1-2, with TRBD1 identical over 10 bases. This CDR3 is 14 amino acids long. Trimming took 7 bases from V and 7 from J; bases not matched to a gene: 9. CDR1 MNHEY and CDR2 SVGAGI come from the germline V gene. The CDR3 loop is CASKSPGQGFGYTF. In DNA, the CDR3 is TGTGCCAGCAAATCCCCGGGACAGGGGTTTGGCTACACCTTC.

The J gene is TRBJ2-3, the V gene TRBV29-1; D unresolved. The CDR3 totals 13 residues. V lost 4 bases, J lost 6 bases, and 14 bases lay in between. The germline V gene has CDR1 SQVTM and CDR2 ANQGSEA. The CDR3 reads CSVALAKRDTQYF. In DNA, the CDR3 is TGCAGCGTTGCTTTGGCAAAGAGGGATACGCAGTATTTT.

The chain employs TRBV5-6 and TRBJ1-1; 7 bases are shared with TRBD1. Germline V gives CDR1 SGHDT, CDR2 YYEEEE. The length of the CDR3 is 14 residues. V lost 0 bases, J lost 2 bases, and 1 base stayed unmatched. In nucleotides, the CDR3 is TGTGCCAGCAGCTTGGGGACAGGTAACACTGAAGCTTTCTTT. Amino acids: CASSLGTGNTEAFF.

The chain uses TRBV6-1 and TRBJ2-4; D remains unclear. The germline gives CDR1 MNHNS, CDR2 SASEGT. Trimming removed 0 bases at V and 7 bases at J, with 10 bases between. The length of the CDR3 is 14 residues. The CDR3: CASSEAASGNIQYF. The CDR3, as DNA: TGTGCCAGCAGTGAAGCTGCCTCCGGGAACATTCAGTACTTC.

This chain links TRBV30 with TRBJ2-1, with 11 bases lining up with TRBD2. The junction had 15 bases not matched to a gene; V was cut back by 4 bases and J by 7 bases. Germline CDR1 GTSNPN, CDR2 SVGIG (reference sequence). The CDR3 extends over 17 amino acids. This CDR3 is CAWKLLITSGSLNEQFF. The CDR3, as DNA: TGTGCCTGGAAATTACTCATTACTAGCGGGAGTTTGAATGAGCAGTTCTTC.

CDR3: CASSQAPTSGSRNEQYF. The CDR3, as DNA: TGCGCCAGCAGCCAAGCCCCGACTAGCGGGAGTAGGAACGAGCAGTACTTC. J is TRBJ2-7 and V is TRBV4-1; 12 bases are shared with TRBD2. V gave up 1 base and J gave up 5 bases; unmatched junction bases: 9. Germline CDR1 MGHRA, CDR2 YSYEKL. The CDR3 has 17 residues.

The V and J genes are TRBV6-5 and TRBJ2-7, with D possibly being TRBD1 (6 bases). Trimming took 2 bases from V and 6 from J, leaving 11 bases between them. The CDR3 sequence is 13 residues long. Germline V CDR1 and CDR2: MNHEY, SVGAGI. The CDR3 sequence is CASSYLTGIEQYF. CDR3 in DNA: TGTGCCAGCAGTTACCTAACAGGGATCGAGCAGTACTTC.

CDR3 sequence (DNA): TGTGCCAGCAGCGTAGTGGTCCGCAGCTCCTACAATGAGCAGTTCTTC. Translated, it gives CASSVVVRSSYNEQFF. The V gene is TRBV9, the J gene TRBJ2-1; D remains ambiguous. The CDR3 sequence is 16 residues long. CDR1 is SGDLS and CDR2 is YYNGEE in the germline V gene. V was shortened by 0 bases and J by 0 bases, with 10 bases between the two germline ends.

The V gene is TRBV4-3, the J gene TRBJ1-4, with 9 bases lining up with TRBD1. The germline gives CDR1 LGHNA, CDR2 YSLEER. J lost 4 bases, V lost 4 bases, and 4 bases had no gene match. The CDR3 has 15 amino acids. The CDR3 protein is CASSPGTGINEKLFF. The CDR3 nucleotides are TGCGCCAGCAGCCCCGGGACAGGGATTAATGAAAAACTGTTTTTT.

V is TRBV7-2 and J is TRBJ2-7; 10 nucleotides line up with TRBD2. The CDR3 is 15 amino acids. V was clipped by 5 bases and J by 5 bases; unmatched bases: 9. Looked up from germline, CDR1 is SGHTA and CDR2 is FQGNSA. CDR3 DNA sequence: TGTGCCAGCAGCGGTCGACTAGCGGGTACGAACGAGCAGTACTTC. Residues: CASSGRLAGTNEQYF.

The chain couples TRBV6-6 to TRBJ2-3, with a tentative D call TRBD1 (5 bases). Germline CDR1 reads MNHNY; CDR2 reads SVGAGI (reference sequence). The CDR3 totals 15 residues. The ends were cut back, 5 bases at V and 6 bases at J, with 18 bases in the middle. This CDR3 is CASSRGAGNRDTQYF. The CDR3 DNA reads TGTGCCAGCAGTCGTGGGGCAGGGAACCGGGATACGCAGTATTTT.

The chain has TRBV11-3 and TRBJ2-1; possibly TRBD1 or TRBD2 for D (5 bases each). Trimming stripped 6 bases from V and 6 bases from J, with 18 bases between. Germline CDR1 is SGHNT and CDR2 is YENEEA. The CDR3 covers 15 residues. The CDR3 sequence is CASSRDPHNPNEQFF. The CDR3 bases are TGTGCCAGCAGTAGGGACCCACACAACCCCAATGAGCAGTTCTTC. Filled out from reference TRBV11-3 and TRBJ2-1, the complete variable domain reads EAGVVQSPRYKIIEKKQPVAFWCNPISGHNTLYWYLQNLGQGPELLIRYENEEAVDDSQLPKDRFSAERLKGVDSTLKIQPAELGDSAVYLCASSRDPHNPNEQFFGPGTRLTVL.

This chain joins TRBV2 and TRBJ1-1; no clear D gene. CDR3 length: 14 residues. Trimming took 2 bases from V and 1 from J, leaving 8 bases between them. CDR1 is SNHLY, CDR2 FYNNEI, per germline. The CDR3 DNA reads as TGTGCCAGCAGTGAAAGCTGGTCGAACACTGAAGCTTTCTTT. Translation: CASSESWSNTEAFF.

The chain has TRBV27 and TRBJ1-4; D possibly corresponds to TRBD1 (6 bases). CDR3 length equals 14 residues. Germline CDR1 MNHEY, CDR2 SMNVEV (reference sequence). Trimming took off 6 bases at V and 8 bases at J, with 16 bases between the two ends. The CDR3 DNA is TGTGCCAGCAGGCTACAGGGTACTTGGGAAAAACTGTTTTTT. Amino acid sequence: CASRLQGTWEKLFF.

This clone was seen only once. The CDR3 coding sequence is TGTGCCAGCATTGGACTAGCGGGGAACAATGAGCAGTTCTTC. Translated, it gives CASIGLAGNNEQFF. The J gene is TRBJ2-1, the V gene TRBV6-6, with 12 bases matching TRBD2. Germline V gives CDR1 MNHNY, CDR2 SVGAGI (reference sequence). This CDR3 spans 14 amino acids. V shed 7 bases, J shed 5 bases, and the junction held 3 bases outside the gene matches.

The V and J genes are TRBV1 and TRBJ2-7; TRBD2, as called in the table, went unchecked against the DNA. TRBV1 is designated a pseudogene. CDR3 length equals 12 residues. The CDR3: CTSSQGVRGQYF. The DNA of the CDR3 is TGCACCAGCAGCCAAGGTGTGCGGGGACAGTACTTC.

The rearrangement uses TRBV5-1 and TRBJ2-1; 12 positions agree with TRBD2. Germline CDR1 reads SGHRS; CDR2 reads YFSETQ. The J segment lost 8 bases and the V segment lost 1 base, leaving 4 bases of the junction unmatched. The CDR3 has 15 residues. The CDR3 reads CASSLTSGRTDEQFF. CDR3 sequence (DNA): TGCGCCAGCAGCTTGACTAGCGGGAGGACTGATGAGCAGTTCTTC.

This chain joins TRBV6-1 and TRBJ2-3; no clear D gene. Trimming pared 10 bases from V and 1 base from J, leaving 9 bases between. Germline assignment: CDR1 MNHNS and CDR2 SASEGT. This CDR3 contains 12 residues. The CDR3 reads CAIKTRTDTQYF. The CDR3 nucleotides are TGTGCCATCAAGACCCGCACAGATACGCAGTATTTT.

This chain connects TRBV29-1 to TRBJ1-1, with a tentative D call TRBD1 (5 bases). V was pared by 7 bases and J by 5 bases, with 17 bases between. This CDR3 region has 13 residues. CDR1 is SQVTM and CDR2 is ANQGSEA in the germline V gene. CDR3 amino acids: CSAAGWGDTEAFF. CDR3 bases: TGCAGCGCCGCCGGTTGGGGGGATACTGAAGCTTTCTTT.